Following are 27 T cell receptor beta chains from one sample sequenced in a study of blood T cell repertoires in COVID-19. Sequencing used immunoSEQ multiplex PCR; TCRdb keeps in-frame clones, though not all of them. The table lists roughly 230,000 clones, approximately 85% of them singletons. The sequencing sample was made of peripheral blood. The receptors were gathered from a human donor in a cohort sampled during active COVID-19.

The rearrangement links TRBV21-1 to TRBJ2-7; no DNA check was done on the table's D call, TRBD2. TRBV21-1 is noted as a pseudogene. This CDR3 has 16 amino acids. The CDR3 sequence: CASSRREKRGPYEQYF. CDR3 bases: TGTGCCAGCAGCAGGAGAGAAAAGCGGGGCCCCTACGAGCAGTACTTC.

The chain joins TRBV5-1 to TRBJ1-3, with 7 bases matching TRBD1. CDR1 is SGHRS, CDR2 YFSETQ, per germline. CDR3 size: 15 residues. V was pared by 2 bases and J by 0 bases, with 2 bases of the junction left unmatched. The CDR3 spells CASSLTGDSGNTIYF. CDR3 in DNA: TGCGCCAGCAGCTTAACAGGGGACTCTGGAAACACCATATATTTT.

The J gene is TRBJ1-1, the V gene TRBV15; D may be TRBD1 (5 bases). Per germline, CDR1 LNHNV and CDR2 YYDKDF (reference sequence). The CDR3 is 14 residues long. Trimming pared 0 bases from V and 6 bases from J, leaving 11 bases between. In nucleotides, the CDR3 is TGTGCCACCAGCAGAGACAGGGCAGGCGCTGAAGCTTTCTTT. Its protein product is CATSRDRAGAEAFF. Based on the CDR3 plus reference TRBV15 and TRBJ1-1, the full variable domain is DAMVIQNPRYQVTQFGKPVTLSCSQTLNHNVMYWYQQKSSQAPKLLFHYYDKDFNNEADTPDNFQSRRPNTSFCFLDIRSPGLGDTAMYLCATSRDRAGAEAFFGQGTRLTVV.

The V call is TRBV19, the J call TRBJ2-7, with D perhaps matching TRBD1 (5 bases). Trimming pared 3 bases from V and 1 base from J, leaving 19 bases between. There are 17 residues in the CDR3. Germline V gene sequence: CDR1 LNHDA, CDR2 SQIVND (reference sequence). The CDR3 loop reads CASSIYRGSGSSYEQYF. DNA of the CDR3: TGTGCCAGTAGTATTTACCGAGGTTCAGGGTCATCCTACGAGCAGTACTTC.

The chain combines TRBV5-1 with TRBJ1-1, with D possibly being TRBD1 (6 bases). Trimming took 7 bases from V and 3 from J, leaving 13 bases between them. From germline, CDR1 is SGHRS and CDR2 YFSETQ. The CDR3 loop spans 13 amino acids. The CDR3 DNA follows: TGCGCCAGCTTCCTGACAGGCGACACTGAAGCTTTCTTT. Protein product: CASFLTGDTEAFF.

This clone was seen more than once but under ten times. V and J are TRBV7-9 and TRBJ2-7; a weak D match, TRBD2 (7 bases). The CDR3 is 13 residues long. CDR1 and CDR2 from the germline V gene are SEHNR and FQNEAQ (reference sequence). Trimming took off 10 bases at V and 6 bases at J, with 19 bases between the two ends. The CDR3 nucleotides read TGTGCCATCCCGCGGGGGCGCGGCTCCGAGCAGTACTTC. This codes for CAIPRGRGSEQYF. Full variable domain (missing parts from reference TRBV7-9 and TRBJ2-7): DTGVSQNPRHKITKRGQNVTFRCDPISEHNRLYWYRQTLGQGPEFLTYFQNEAQLEKSRLLSDRFSAERPKGSFSTLEIQRTEQGDSAMYLCAIPRGRGSEQYFGPGTRLTVT.

In DNA, the CDR3 is TGCGCCAGCAGCCAAGACGGACAGGGCAATTCTATGAACACTGAAGCTTTCTTT. Translation gives CASSQDGQGNSMNTEAFF. V usage is TRBV4-3 and J usage is TRBJ1-1, with 8 bases lining up with TRBD1. The CDR3 length is 18 residues. Germline lookup yields CDR1 LGHNA and CDR2 YSLEER. The V gene end was trimmed by 0 bases and the J gene end by 0 bases; junction bases not matched to a gene: 9.

J is TRBJ1-5 and V is TRBV7-8; D gene uncertain. Trimming took 4 bases from V and 5 from J, leaving 12 bases between them. The CDR3 is 14 amino acids. The germline V gene encodes CDR1 SGHVS and CDR2 FQNEAQ. CDR3 protein: CASSSGGMDQPQHF. The DNA for the CDR3 is TGTGCCAGCAGCTCGGGAGGGATGGATCAGCCCCAGCATTTT.

Concerning this clone: This same CDR3 is encoded by further DNA sequences in the sample. The CDR3: CASSPGIQETQYF. The DNA of the CDR3 is TGTGCCAGCAGCCCGGGGATCCAAGAGACCCAGTACTTC. This chain uses TRBV7-2 with TRBJ2-5; weak D call: TRBD2 (5 bases). V was trimmed by 5 bases and J by 1 base, leaving 8 bases between them. This CDR3 comprises 13 residues. Germline V lookup: CDR1 SGHTA, CDR2 FQGNSA.

The chain couples TRBV2 to TRBJ1-2; 9 bases fit TRBD1. V gave up 4 bases and J gave up 8 bases; unmatched junction bases: 2. Looked up from germline, CDR1 is SNHLY and CDR2 is FYNNEI. CDR3 length: 12 amino acids. The CDR3 DNA follows: TGTGCCAGCAGTGGGGACAGGGAGGGCTACACCTTC. This gives the protein CASSGDREGYTF.

This chain joins TRBV12-3 or TRBV12-4 and TRBJ2-1; maybe TRBD1 (6 bases). The CDR3 is 13 residues long. V shed 3 bases and J shed 4 bases, with 7 bases lying between them. The CDR3 loop reads CASSFGQYNEQFF. The CDR3 DNA sequence: TGTGCCAGCAGTTTCGGACAGTACAATGAGCAGTTCTTC.

The table lists this clone with a few counts. This chain connects TRBV7-2 to TRBJ2-7; D not certain. Trimming stripped 1 base from V and 4 bases from J, with 14 bases between. Looked up from germline, CDR1 is SGHTA and CDR2 is FQGNSA. The CDR3 sequence is 15 residues long. The CDR3 DNA follows: TGTGCCAGCAGCTTAGGTGGCGGCACCCAATACGAGCAGTACTTC. This gives the protein CASSLGGGTQYEQYF. The full variable domain, with the rest looked up from reference TRBV7-2 and TRBJ2-7, is GAGVSQSPSNKVTEKGKDVELRCDPISGHTALYWYRQSLGQGLEFLIYFQGNSAPDKSGLPSDRFSAERTGGSVSTLTIQRTQQEDSAVYLCASSLGGGTQYEQYFGPGTRLTVT.

J is TRBJ2-7 and V is TRBV7-8; 8 bases fit TRBD1. This CDR3 has 17 amino acids. Per the germline V gene, CDR1 is SGHVS and CDR2 is FQNEAQ. The V segment lost 1 base and the J segment 0 bases; nucleotides outside the gene matches: 8. CDR3 in DNA: TGTGCCAGCAGCTTAGGTTATCGTGGGACAGGCTCCTACGAGCAGTACTTC. Amino acids: CASSLGYRGTGSYEQYF.

The chain is built from TRBV5-4 and TRBJ1-2, with no clear D. Germline CDR1 reads SGHNT; CDR2 reads YYREEE (reference sequence). The CDR3 extends over 11 amino acids. Trimming pared 6 bases from V and 10 bases from J, leaving 13 bases between. The CDR3 nucleotides are TGTGCCAGCACACGGGGAGCTAACTACACCTTC. The encoded protein is CASTRGANYTF.

The chain combines TRBV28 with TRBJ2-7; 8 bases are a match to TRBD2. Losses at the gene ends were 6 bases for V and 2 bases for J; bases not matched to a gene: 6. Germline CDR1 is MDHEN and CDR2 is SYDVKM. This CDR3 spans 14 amino acids. The CDR3 nucleotides read TGTGCCAGCAGAAATCCGGGACTAGCCTACGAGCAGTACTTC. The encoded protein is CASRNPGLAYEQYF.

The CDR3 nucleotides are TGTGCCAGCAGTTACGCATCGCGGACTTATGGCTACACCTTC. Its translation is CASSYASRTYGYTF. The V call is TRBV6-2 or TRBV6-3, the J call TRBJ1-2, with D uncertain. V lost 2 bases and J 5 bases, leaving 12 bases between the germline ends. Germline CDR1 MNHEY, CDR2 SVGEGT. CDR3 length: 14 amino acids.

The chain joins TRBV11-3 to TRBJ2-1, with D unclear. The V gene lost 6 bases and the J gene lost 0 bases, with 3 bases spanning the gap. Germline V gene sequence: CDR1 SGHNT, CDR2 YENEEA. This CDR3 comprises 12 residues. The CDR3 sequence is CASSLSYNEQFF. The CDR3 coding sequence is TGTGCCAGCAGTCTCTCCTACAATGAGCAGTTCTTC.

V is TRBV27 and J is TRBJ2-7, with 8 bases matching TRBD2. The V segment lost 3 bases and the J segment 7 bases; nucleotides outside the gene matches: 5. Germline loops: CDR1 MNHEY, CDR2 SMNVEV (reference sequence). The CDR3 contains 13 residues. CDR3 amino acids: CASSFTRGGEQYF. The CDR3 DNA is TGTGCCAGCAGTTTTACTCGGGGGGGGGAGCAGTACTTC.

The chain couples TRBV3-1 (or the pseudogene TRBV3-2) to TRBJ2-5, with D possibly matching TRBD1 (5 bases). The CDR3 totals 13 residues. V dropped 2 bases and J dropped 5 bases, with 9 bases sitting between them. Germline lookup yields CDR1 LGHDT and CDR2 YNNKEL (reference sequence). This chain's CDR3 is CASSQQGPETQYF. The CDR3 nucleotides are TGTGCCAGCAGCCAACAGGGTCCGGAGACCCAGTACTTC.

The V and J genes are TRBV19 and TRBJ1-2; TRBD1 is a possible D gene (6 bases). CDR3 length equals 13 residues. The V end lost 6 bases, the J end lost 8 bases, and 16 bases lay between the germline ends. CDR1 and CDR2 (germline): LNHDA, SQIVND (reference sequence). The DNA of the CDR3 is TGTGCCAGTAGGCACAGGGTGGTGGAGGGCTACACCTTC. The encoded protein is CASRHRVVEGYTF.

This rearrangement joins TRBV5-1 to TRBJ1-6, with TRBD1 matching over 7 bases. With V trimmed by 0 bases and J by 4 bases, 4 bases remained unmatched. CDR3 length: 16 residues. CDR1 and CDR2 (germline): SGHRS, YFSETQ. The CDR3 sequence is CASSLEGAGYNSPLHF. The CDR3, as DNA: TGCGCCAGCAGCTTGGAGGGGGCGGGGTATAATTCACCCCTCCACTTT. The full variable domain, rest sourced from reference TRBV5-1 and TRBJ1-6, is KAGVTQTPRYLIKTRGQQVTLSCSPISGHRSVSWYQQTPGQGLQFLFEYFSETQRNKGNFPGRFSGRQFSNSRSEMNVSTLELGDSALYLCASSLEGAGYNSPLHFGNGTRLTVT.

The chain uses TRBV10-2 and TRBJ1-2; D call uncertain. Trimming cost V 3 bases and J 4 bases, with 9 bases left between them. In germline, CDR1 is WSHSY, CDR2 SAAADI. This CDR3 spans 13 amino acids. In nucleotides, the CDR3 is TGCGCCAGCAGTGAAGCACTGATCTATGGCTACACCTTC. Protein: CASSEALIYGYTF.

The rearrangement uses TRBV27 and TRBJ1-3, with D unresolved. Trimming removed 7 bases from V and 2 bases from J, with 15 bases in between. Germline V gives CDR1 MNHEY, CDR2 SMNVEV (reference sequence). The length of the CDR3 is 15 residues. Written as DNA, the CDR3 is TGTGCCAGCATGCAAAATCGGGTGACTGGAAACACCATATATTTT. This encodes CASMQNRVTGNTIYF.

The chain recombines TRBV28 with TRBJ2-7, with TRBD2 matching 14 bases. V shed 4 bases and J 6 bases; nucleotides not matched to a gene: 8. Germline CDR1 reads MDHEN; CDR2 reads SYDVKM. The CDR3 loop spans 16 amino acids. The CDR3 is CASSSWTSGRPGEQYF. The CDR3 bases are TGTGCCAGCAGTTCTTGGACTAGCGGGAGGCCTGGCGAGCAGTACTTC. Drawing the rest from reference TRBV28 and TRBJ2-7, the complete variable domain is DVKVTQSSRYLVKRTGEKVFLECVQDMDHENMFWYRQDPGLGLRLIYFSYDVKMKEKGDIPEGYSVSREKKERFSLILESASTNQTSMYLCASSSWTSGRPGEQYFGPGTRLTVT.

This chain links TRBV7-2 with TRBJ2-7, with TRBD1 as a possible D gene (6 bases). Germline assignment: CDR1 SGHTA and CDR2 FQGNSA. Trimming took 0 bases from V and 2 from J, leaving 11 bases between them. This CDR3 contains 15 residues. CDR3: CASSLADGGAYEQYF. In DNA form, the CDR3 reads TGTGCCAGCAGCTTAGCTGATGGGGGCGCCTACGAGCAGTACTTC.

V usage is TRBV28 and J usage is TRBJ2-5; D may be TRBD1 (6 bases). This CDR3 spans 15 amino acids. V dropped 1 base and J dropped 5 bases, with 14 bases sitting between them. Germline CDR1 and CDR2: MDHEN and SYDVKM. The CDR3: CASSLFQGIAETQYF. The CDR3 bases are TGTGCCAGCAGTTTATTCCAGGGGATTGCGGAGACCCAGTACTTC.

V usage is TRBV7-2 and J usage is TRBJ2-7; 9 bases match TRBD2. This CDR3 contains 15 residues. CDR1 SGHTA and CDR2 FQGNSA come from the germline V gene. V lost 5 bases to trimming and J lost 3 bases; unmatched junction nucleotides: 8. The CDR3 protein is CASSLNSGSSYEQYF. The CDR3 DNA reads as TGTGCCAGCAGCCTAAATAGCGGGAGTAGCTACGAGCAGTACTTC.